A selection of T cell receptor beta chains follows, all from one sample in a study of cytotoxic CD8 clonotypes in ibrutinib-treated CLL. Sequencing used immunoSEQ multiplex PCR; TCRdb keeps in-frame clones, though not all of them. The repertoire holds 35,000 to 50,000 clones, with roughly 69% as singletons. The sample here was PBMCs, taken after 12 months of ibrutinib treatment. The receptors were gathered from a human donor with chronic lymphocytic leukemia. Each CDR3 is given with its conserved first and last residue. The D gene is left open where the match is weak. Clone size is shown for a subset of rows, as once, few, many or a class of expanded clone.

v_gene: TRBV5-1
len: 14
d_gene: -
abundance: -
j_gene: TRBJ1-4
CDR3aa: CASSLGRPDEKLFF
CDR3nt: TGCGCCAGCAGCTTGGGCCGGCCGGATGAAAAACTGTTTTTT

v_gene: TRBV5-6
len: 13
d_gene: -
abundance: once
j_gene: TRBJ2-2
CDR3aa: CASSFGGGNRLFF
CDR3nt: TGTGCCAGCAGCTTTGGGGGTGGGAATCGGCTGTTTTTT

v_gene: TRBV14
len: 13
d_gene: -
abundance: -
j_gene: TRBJ1-2
CDR3aa: CASREQGDYGYTF
CDR3nt: TGTGCCAGCAGGGAACAGGGCGACTATGGCTACACCTTC

v_gene: TRBV5-6
len: 14
d_gene: TRBD2
abundance: -
j_gene: TRBJ2-7
CDR3aa: CASSSPGGSDEQYF
CDR3nt: TGTGCCAGCAGCTCCCCGGGCGGGAGCGACGAGCAGTACTTC

v_gene: TRBV6-1
len: 14
d_gene: -
abundance: -
j_gene: TRBJ1-2
CDR3aa: CASSEFGSVYGYTF
CDR3nt: TGTGCCAGCAGTGAATTTGGGTCGGTGTATGGCTACACCTTC

v_gene: TRBV28
len: 15
d_gene: -
abundance: -
j_gene: TRBJ1-5
CDR3aa: CASSLAAVENQPQHF
CDR3nt: TGTGCCAGCAGTTTAGCGGCGGTGGAAAATCAGCCCCAGCATTTT

v_gene: TRBV5-1
len: 16
d_gene: -
abundance: few
j_gene: TRBJ2-1
CDR3aa: CASSPQYGGSYNEQFF
CDR3nt: TGCGCCAGCAGCCCCCAATACGGGGGCTCCTACAATGAGCAGTTCTTC

v_gene: TRBV6-4
len: 15
d_gene: TRBD1
abundance: once
j_gene: TRBJ2-1
CDR3aa: CASSLHGQGAPEQFF
CDR3nt: TGTGCCAGCAGCCTCCATGGACAGGGGGCGCCTGAGCAGTTCTTC

v_gene: TRBV29-1
len: 11
d_gene: -
abundance: few
j_gene: TRBJ1-2
CDR3aa: CSAQDSKGYTF
CDR3nt: TGCAGCGCCCAGGACAGTAAGGGCTACACCTTC

v_gene: TRBV5-1
len: 16
d_gene: -
abundance: -
j_gene: TRBJ2-7
CDR3aa: CASSLGITAGRYEQYF
CDR3nt: TGCGCCAGCAGCTTGGGGATCACCGCGGGCAGGTACGAGCAGTACTTC

v_gene: TRBV30
len: 15
d_gene: TRBD1
abundance: -
j_gene: TRBJ1-1
CDR3aa: CAWSSSNRGNTEAFF
CDR3nt: TGTGCCTGGAGTTCTTCCAACAGGGGAAACACTGAAGCTTTCTTT

v_gene: TRBV25-1
len: 12
d_gene: -
abundance: -
j_gene: TRBJ1-2
CDR3aa: CASSEGSYGYTF
CDR3nt: TGTGCCAGCAGTGAAGGGAGCTATGGCTACACCTTC